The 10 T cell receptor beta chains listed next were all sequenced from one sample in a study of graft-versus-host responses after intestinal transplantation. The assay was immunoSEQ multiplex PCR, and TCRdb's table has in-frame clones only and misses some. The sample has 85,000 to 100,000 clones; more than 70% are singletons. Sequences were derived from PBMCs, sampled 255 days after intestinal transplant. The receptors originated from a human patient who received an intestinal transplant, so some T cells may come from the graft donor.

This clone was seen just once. The CDR3 DNA reads as TGTGCCAGCAGCCCCAGCGGGCTCGAGACCCAGTACTTC. Translated: CASSPSGLETQYF. The chain links TRBV11-2 to TRBJ2-5, with D possibly being TRBD2 (6 bases). This CDR3 spans 13 amino acids. Germline lookup yields CDR1 SGHAT and CDR2 FQNNGV. Trimming left V 5 bases short and J 5 bases short, with 12 bases between.

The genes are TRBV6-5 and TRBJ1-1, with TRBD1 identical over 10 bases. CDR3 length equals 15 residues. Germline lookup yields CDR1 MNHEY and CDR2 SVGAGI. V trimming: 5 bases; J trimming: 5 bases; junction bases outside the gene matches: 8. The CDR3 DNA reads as TGTGCCAGCAGTCCCGGGGGACAGGGGTTAACTGAAGCTTTCTTT. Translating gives CASSPGGQGLTEAFF.

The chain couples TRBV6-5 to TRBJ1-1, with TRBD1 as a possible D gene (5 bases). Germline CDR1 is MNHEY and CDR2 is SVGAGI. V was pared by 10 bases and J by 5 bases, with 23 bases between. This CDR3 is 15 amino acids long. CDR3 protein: CAIASRGGKDTEAFF. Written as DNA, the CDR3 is TGTGCCATCGCGAGTCGTGGGGGGAAAGATACTGAAGCTTTCTTT.

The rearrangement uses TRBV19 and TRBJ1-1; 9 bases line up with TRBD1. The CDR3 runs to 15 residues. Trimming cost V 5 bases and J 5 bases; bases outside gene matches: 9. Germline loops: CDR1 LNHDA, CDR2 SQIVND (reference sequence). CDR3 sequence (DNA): TGTGCCAGTAGTCGTTGGGGACAGGGAGGAACTGAAGCTTTCTTT. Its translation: CASSRWGQGGTEAFF. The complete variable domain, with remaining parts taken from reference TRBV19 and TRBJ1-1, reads DGGITQSPKYLFRKEGQNVTLSCEQNLNHDAMYWYRQDPGQGLRLIYYSQIVNDFQKGDIAEGYSVSREKKESFPLTVTSAQKNPTAFYLCASSRWGQGGTEAFFGQGTRLTVV.

CDR3 residues: CSAASGGAGELFF. In nucleotides, the CDR3 is TGCAGCGCCGCTAGCGGGGGGGCCGGGGAGCTGTTTTTT. The chain links TRBV29-1 to TRBJ2-2, with 12 bases lining up with TRBD2. V was pared by 7 bases and J by 6 bases, with 3 bases of the junction left unmatched. The V gene's germline CDR1 is SQVTM and CDR2 ANQGSEA. The CDR3 is made up of 13 amino acids.

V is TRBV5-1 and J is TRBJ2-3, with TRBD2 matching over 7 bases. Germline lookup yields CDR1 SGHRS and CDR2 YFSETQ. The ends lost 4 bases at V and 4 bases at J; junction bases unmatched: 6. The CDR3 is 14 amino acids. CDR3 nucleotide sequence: TGCGCCAGCAGCGGGGGGGAGAGAGCAGATACGCAGTATTTT. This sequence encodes CASSGGERADTQYF.

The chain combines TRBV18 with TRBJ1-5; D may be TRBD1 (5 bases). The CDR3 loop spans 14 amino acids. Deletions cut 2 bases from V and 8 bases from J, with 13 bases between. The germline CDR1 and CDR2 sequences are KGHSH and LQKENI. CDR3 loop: CASSPGQGREPQHF. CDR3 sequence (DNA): TGTGCCAGCTCACCAGGACAAGGGCGGGAGCCCCAGCATTTT.

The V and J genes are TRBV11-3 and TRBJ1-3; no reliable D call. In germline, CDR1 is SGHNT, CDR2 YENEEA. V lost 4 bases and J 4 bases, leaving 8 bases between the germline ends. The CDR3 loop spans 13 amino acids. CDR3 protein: CASSSGLGNTIYF. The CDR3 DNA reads TGTGCCAGCAGCTCGGGCCTCGGAAACACCATATATTTT.

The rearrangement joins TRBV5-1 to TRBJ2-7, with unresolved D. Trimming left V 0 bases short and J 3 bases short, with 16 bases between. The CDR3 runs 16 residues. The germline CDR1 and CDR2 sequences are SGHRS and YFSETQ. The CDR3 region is CASSLDQAGDNYEQYF. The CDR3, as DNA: TGCGCCAGCAGCTTGGACCAGGCAGGAGATAACTACGAGCAGTACTTC.

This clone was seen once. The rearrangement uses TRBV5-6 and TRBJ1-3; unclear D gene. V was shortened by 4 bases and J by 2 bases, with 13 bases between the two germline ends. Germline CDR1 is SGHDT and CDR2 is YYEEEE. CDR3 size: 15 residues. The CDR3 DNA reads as TGTGCCAGCAGCCGCGGCCGAGTTGCTGGAAACACCATATATTTT. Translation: CASSRGRVAGNTIYF.